This entry lists 5 T cell receptor beta chains sequenced from one sample in a study of T cells in women clearing cervical HPV infection. This table comes from immunoSEQ multiplex PCR, and its TCRdb copy is limited to in-frame clones, with some not included. In all, the sample yields approximately 35,000 clones. The source material was blood buffy coat. These receptor sequences come from a woman between 18 and 69 years old with a cervical HPV16 infection that either progressed to CIN3+ or cleared (not recorded which).

Comment on this clone: The CDR3 goes on 3 residues after the read ends, and that part is filled in from the germline J gene. This chain uses TRBV20-1 with TRBJ1-4, with D tentatively TRBD1 (6 bases). The CDR3 runs 14 residues. Germline CDR1 and CDR2: DFQATT and SNEGSKA (reference sequence). Deletions cut 5 bases from V and 5 bases from J, with 15 bases between. CDR3 region: CSAEWTAFNEKLFF. The covered CDR3 bases are TGCAGTGCTGAATGGACAGCATTCAATGAAAAA.

On this clone itself: The sequenced fragment ends 3 residues before the CDR3 boundary, so the rest is inferred from the germline J gene. The chain couples TRBV7-9 to TRBJ2-7, with a tentative D call TRBD2 (5 bases). This CDR3 is built from 13 residues. The germline V gene encodes CDR1 SEHNR and CDR2 FQNEAQ (reference sequence). The V end was cut by 2 bases, the J end by 5 bases, with 10 bases between. The DNA read from the CDR3 is TGTGCCAGCAGCTTATACGAGGGTAACGAG. This gives the protein CASSLYEGNE. The whole CDR3 region reads CASSLYEGNEQYF.

With respect to this clone: Read coverage stops 3 residues before the CDR3 terminus; the germline J gene supplies the remainder. The rearrangement uses TRBV6-1 and TRBJ2-3; 8 nucleotides align to TRBD2. In germline, CDR1 is MNHNS, CDR2 SASEGT. Germline trimming cut 2 bases from V and 0 bases from J; bases unmatched to any gene: 4. The CDR3 has 16 residues. The sequenced part of the CDR3 DNA is TGTGCCAGCAGTGAAACTAGCGGACCTAGCACAGATACG. Encoded protein: CASSETSGPSTDT. The CDR3, in full, reads CASSETSGPSTDTQYF.

To note about this clone: The read comes to an end 3 residues before the CDR3 does, leaving the germline J gene to fill in the end. The chain uses TRBV20-1 and TRBJ2-5, with 8 bases fitting TRBD2. V dropped 6 bases and J dropped 5; count of bases not matched to a gene: 8. This CDR3 is 13 amino acids long. Germline CDR1 reads DFQATT; CDR2 reads SNEGSKA (reference sequence). This CDR3 reads CSAPLAGGETQYF. CDR3 DNA, as far as it was read: TGCAGTGCGCCGCTAGCGGGTGGGGAGACC.

With respect to this clone: The CDR3 extends 3 residues past the end of the read, so its final part is completed from the germline J gene. The gene calls are TRBV7-3 and TRBJ2-2; possible D gene TRBD1, 5 bases. This CDR3 is built from 14 residues. In germline, CDR1 is SGHTA, CDR2 FQGTGA. V was pared by 0 bases and J by 3 bases, with 5 bases between. The part of the CDR3 DNA that was read is TGTGCCAGCAGCTTAACAGGGGACACCGGGGAG. It translates to CASSLTGDTGE. The entire CDR3 protein is CASSLTGDTGELFF.